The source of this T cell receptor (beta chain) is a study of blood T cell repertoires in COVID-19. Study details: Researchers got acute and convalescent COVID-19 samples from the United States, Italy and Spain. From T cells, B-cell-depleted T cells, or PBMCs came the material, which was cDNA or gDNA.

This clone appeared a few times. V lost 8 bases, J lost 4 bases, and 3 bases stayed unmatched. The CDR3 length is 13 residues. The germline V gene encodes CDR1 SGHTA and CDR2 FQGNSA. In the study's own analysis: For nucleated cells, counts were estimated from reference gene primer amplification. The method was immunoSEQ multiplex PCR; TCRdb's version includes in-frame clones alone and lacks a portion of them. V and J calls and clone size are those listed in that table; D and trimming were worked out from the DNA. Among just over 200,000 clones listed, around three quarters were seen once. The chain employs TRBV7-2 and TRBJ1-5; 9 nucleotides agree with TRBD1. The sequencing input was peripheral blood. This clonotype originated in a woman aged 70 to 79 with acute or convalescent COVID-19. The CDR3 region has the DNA TGTGCCAGCTCGACAGGGGGGAATCAGCCCCAGCATTTT. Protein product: CASSTGGNQPQHF.